Sequencing of this T cell receptor (beta chain) was carried out in a study of shared clonotypes between healthy human individuals (dated by TCRdb to 2019 to 2021). Background on the whole study: The cohort comprised a couple of women and a few men aged 18 to 49 years. Per donor, three plates each were used for CD4 naive and CD4 memory, two for CD8 naive, and one for CD8 memory. To estimate repertoire size and how much clonotypes are shared between individuals, the study performed deep sequencing of blood TCR repertoires from roughly five healthy adults. To increase sequencing depth and limit assay-specific biases, TCR repertoire library preparation and sequencing were carried out by different laboratories using diverse techniques. Each donor's leukapheresis produced roughly between roughly 0.94 and 9.5 billion PBMCs. Points the paper makes about the study in general: Only blood was sampled, and tissue TCR repertoires likely differ from those in blood. Estimated clonotype richness was generally larger for naive than for memory subsets. Incomplete sequencing was indicated by rarefaction of sorted-subset datasets, despite the large sequencing depth. Clonotypes shared by all four sorted-subset donors showed higher generation probabilities than non-shared clonotypes. Based on pairwise subsampling, the degree of clonotype sharing among donors was expected to be affected by sequencing depth. The small number of donors limited the genetic and exposure-history diversity represented. Approximately 5% of naive CD4, 3.5% of naive CD8, about 2.1% of memory CD4, and around 0.4% of memory CD8 clonotypes were shared across several donors.

TCR CDR3 regions were amplified from genomic DNA by multiplex PCR using the deep immunoSEQ assay. Genomic DNA extracted from each cell subset was distributed evenly over all wells of several immunoSEQ 96-well plates, and each plate served as one replicate. For sorted subsets, approximately 190 ng genomic DNA, equal to about 30,000 T cell genomes, was loaded into each replicate PCR. Purified libraries were quantified with a Qubit 3.0 fluorometer, sized on a Bioanalyzer 2100, and re-quantified with the KAPA Library Quantification kit. Each immunoSEQ 96-well plate was sequenced on its own single-read 150-cycle Illumina NextSeq 550 flow cell. The source study handled its data this way. Because only junctional sequences without quality scores were contained in the immunoSEQ output, filtering matching that applied to full-length reads could not be performed. Sequences were annotated with PyIR, a Python wrapper for IgBLAST v1.9, and V/J genes and CDR3 were assigned using IMGT germline references. Any read was removed if the V/J assignment was weak (E-value above 1e-6), the CDR3 was missing, or the read contained stop codons, out-of-frame junctions, or ambiguous translated residues. V3J clonotypes were defined as sequences sharing the same inferred V gene, J gene, and CDR3 amino acid sequence. Percentage overlap between repertoires was calculated by dividing the number of shared unique clonotypes by the size of the smaller repertoire. RTK rarefaction, the Chao1 estimator, and Recon v2.1 estimates of unobserved clonotypes were used to assess repertoire richness. OLGA was used to compute generation probabilities for all TCRbeta clonotypes that the gDNA method yielded from a few donors. The source is immuneACCESS, and TCRdb retained only in-frame sequences with V and J called. Part of the clones is not carried over; for the studies checked, unresolved V genes explain less than half of this, and the remainder is unexplained. V and J calls and clone size are as listed in that table; D and trimming were resolved from the DNA. In this sample the table shows 2 million to 3 million clones, 93% of which occur a single time. The ten largest clones add up to more than 0.35% of the sample.

The donors were healthy, HIV-negative adults who had no recently reported acute infections or vaccinations. All donors were Caucasian adults living in Nashville, Tennessee, USA. Magnetic negative selection was used to enrich CD4+ T cells, after which naive cells were positively selected on CD45RA and the negative fraction became the memory subset. Blood was obtained by leukapheresis, after which PBMCs were separated by Ficoll-Histopaque density gradient centrifugation and cryopreserved in liquid nitrogen vapor phase. Analytical flow cytometry was used to check the purity and quantity of each magnetically sorted T cell population. Genomic DNA was isolated from each sorted fraction and quantified by UV absorbance on a Nanodrop 2000c. Measured from the cysteine to the phenylalanine, the CDR3 is 15 residues long. CDR3 DNA is the only sequence kept; it has 45 bases, read in frame from the first base. The V end loses 3 bases and the J end loses 5 bases, and a stretch of 13 bases separates them. From a lookup of the germline V gene, CDR1 and CDR2 are MDHEN and SYDVKM.

In the case of this clone: The antigen it recognizes is unknown. Qualities for individual bases were not recorded, and no much larger clone is one base off.

The specimen sequenced was naive CD4+ T cells from PBMCs. The cell subset or site label on this specimen signifies: CD45RA+ positively selected. This receptor was obtained from a man between 18 and 29 years old in good health. Some clones in this sample may be carry-over from other donors' samples. In this chain, TRBV28 is recombined with TRBJ2-2, and the D gene may be TRBD1, 6 bases matching. The CDR3 reads CASSFLRTGTGELFF. The DNA reads TGTGCCAGCAGTTTCCTCCGAACAGGGACCGGGGAGCTGTTTTTT.